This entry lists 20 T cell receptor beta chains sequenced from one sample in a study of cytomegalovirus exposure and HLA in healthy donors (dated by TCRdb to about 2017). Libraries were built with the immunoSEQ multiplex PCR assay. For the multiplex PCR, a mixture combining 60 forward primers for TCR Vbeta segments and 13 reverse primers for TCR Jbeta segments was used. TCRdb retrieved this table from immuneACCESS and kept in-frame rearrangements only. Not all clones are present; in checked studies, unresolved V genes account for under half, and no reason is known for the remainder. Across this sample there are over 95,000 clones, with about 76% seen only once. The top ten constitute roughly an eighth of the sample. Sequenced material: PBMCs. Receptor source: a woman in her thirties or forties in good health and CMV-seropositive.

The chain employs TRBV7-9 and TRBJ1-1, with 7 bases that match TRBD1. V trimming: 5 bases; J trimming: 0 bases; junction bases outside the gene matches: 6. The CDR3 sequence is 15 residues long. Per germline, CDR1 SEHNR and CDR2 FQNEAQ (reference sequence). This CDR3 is CASSPQQGMNTEAFF. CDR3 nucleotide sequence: TGTGCCAGCAGCCCTCAACAGGGGATGAACACTGAAGCTTTCTTT.

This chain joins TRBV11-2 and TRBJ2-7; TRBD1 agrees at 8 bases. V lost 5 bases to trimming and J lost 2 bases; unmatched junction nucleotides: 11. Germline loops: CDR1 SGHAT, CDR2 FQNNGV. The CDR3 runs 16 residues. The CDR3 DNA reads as TGTGCCAGCAGCCCCCTCCGGAGGACAGGGACCTACGAGCAGTACTTC. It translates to CASSPLRRTGTYEQYF.

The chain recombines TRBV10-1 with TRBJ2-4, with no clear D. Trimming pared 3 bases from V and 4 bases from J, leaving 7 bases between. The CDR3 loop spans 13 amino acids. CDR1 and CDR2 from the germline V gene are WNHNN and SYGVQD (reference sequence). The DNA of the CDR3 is TGCGCCAGCAGTGATCACTCAAAAAACATTCAGTACTTC. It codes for CASSDHSKNIQYF.

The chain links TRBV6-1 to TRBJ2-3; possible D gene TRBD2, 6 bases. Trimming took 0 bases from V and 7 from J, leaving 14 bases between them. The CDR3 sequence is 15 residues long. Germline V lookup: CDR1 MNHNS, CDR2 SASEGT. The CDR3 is CASSEAILGLYTQYF. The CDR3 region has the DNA TGTGCCAGCAGTGAAGCAATCCTGGGACTGTATACGCAGTATTTT.

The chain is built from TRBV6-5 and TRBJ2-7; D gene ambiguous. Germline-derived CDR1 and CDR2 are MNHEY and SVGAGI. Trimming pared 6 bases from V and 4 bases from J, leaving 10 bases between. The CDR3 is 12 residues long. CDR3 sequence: CASRAASYEQYF. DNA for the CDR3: TGTGCCAGCAGGGCTGCATCTTACGAGCAGTACTTC.

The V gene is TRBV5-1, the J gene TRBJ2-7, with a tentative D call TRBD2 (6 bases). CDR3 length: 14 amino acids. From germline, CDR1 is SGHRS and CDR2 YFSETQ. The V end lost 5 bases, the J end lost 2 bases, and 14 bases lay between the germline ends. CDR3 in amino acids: CASSTGGPPYEQYF. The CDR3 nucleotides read TGCGCCAGCAGTACCGGGGGACCGCCCTACGAGCAGTACTTC.

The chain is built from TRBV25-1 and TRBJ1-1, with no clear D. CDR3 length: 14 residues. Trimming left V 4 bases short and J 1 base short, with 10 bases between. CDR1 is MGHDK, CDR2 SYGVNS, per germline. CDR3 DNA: TGTGCCAGCAGTGCTTTCGGTCGGAACACTGAAGCTTTCTTT. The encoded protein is CASSAFGRNTEAFF.

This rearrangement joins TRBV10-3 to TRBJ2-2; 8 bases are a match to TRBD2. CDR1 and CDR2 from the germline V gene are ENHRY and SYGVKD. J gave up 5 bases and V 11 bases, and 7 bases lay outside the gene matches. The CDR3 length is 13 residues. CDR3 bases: TGTGCCTCCTACCCGGGGGGGACCGGGGAGCTGTTTTTT. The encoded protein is CASYPGGTGELFF.

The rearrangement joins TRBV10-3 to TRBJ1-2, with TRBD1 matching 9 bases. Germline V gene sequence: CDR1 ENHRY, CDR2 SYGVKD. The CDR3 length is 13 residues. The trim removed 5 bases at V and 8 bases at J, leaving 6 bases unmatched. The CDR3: CAISKGQGRGYTF. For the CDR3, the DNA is TGTGCCATCAGTAAGGGACAGGGAAGGGGCTACACCTTC.

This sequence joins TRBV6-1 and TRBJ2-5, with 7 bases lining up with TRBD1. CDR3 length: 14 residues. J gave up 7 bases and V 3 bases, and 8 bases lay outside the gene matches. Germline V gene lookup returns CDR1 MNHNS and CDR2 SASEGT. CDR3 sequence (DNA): TGTGCCAGCAGTGAGCCTACAGGGGTGCGGACCCAGTACTTC. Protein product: CASSEPTGVRTQYF.

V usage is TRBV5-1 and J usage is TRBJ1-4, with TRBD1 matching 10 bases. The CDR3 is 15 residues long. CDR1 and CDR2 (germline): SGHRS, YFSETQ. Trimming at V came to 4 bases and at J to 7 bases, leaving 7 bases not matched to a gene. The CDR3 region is CASSRRDRGSEKLFF. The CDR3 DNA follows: TGCGCCAGCAGCCGCCGGGACAGGGGTAGTGAAAAACTGTTTTTT.

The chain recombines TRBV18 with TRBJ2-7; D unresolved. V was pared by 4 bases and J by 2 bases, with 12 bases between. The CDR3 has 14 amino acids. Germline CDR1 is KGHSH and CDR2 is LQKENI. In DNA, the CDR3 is TGTGCCAGCTCACAAGACACTTTTACCTACGAGCAGTACTTC. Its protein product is CASSQDTFTYEQYF.

The CDR3 reads CACRLAGVTDTQYF. CDR3 nucleotides: TGTGCCTGTCGCCTAGCGGGGGTCACAGATACGCAGTATTTT. V is TRBV30 and J is TRBJ2-3, with 10 bases aligning to TRBD2. After removal of 6 bases from V and 2 bases from J, the junction contained 5 bases not matched to a gene. This CDR3 region has 14 residues. CDR1 is GTSNPN and CDR2 is SVGIG in the germline V gene (reference sequence).

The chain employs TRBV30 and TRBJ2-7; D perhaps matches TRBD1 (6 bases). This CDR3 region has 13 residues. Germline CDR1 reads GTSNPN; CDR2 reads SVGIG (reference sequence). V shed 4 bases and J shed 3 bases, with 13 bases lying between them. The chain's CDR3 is CAWTPDSYYEQYF. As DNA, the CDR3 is TGTGCCTGGACCCCGGACAGTTACTACGAGCAGTACTTC. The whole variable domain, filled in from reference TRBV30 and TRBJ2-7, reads SQTIHQWPATLVQPVGSPLSLECTVEGTSNPNLYWYRQAAGRGLQLLFYSVGIGQISSEVPQNLSASRPQDRQFILSSKKLLLSDSGFYLCAWTPDSYYEQYFGPGTRLTVT.

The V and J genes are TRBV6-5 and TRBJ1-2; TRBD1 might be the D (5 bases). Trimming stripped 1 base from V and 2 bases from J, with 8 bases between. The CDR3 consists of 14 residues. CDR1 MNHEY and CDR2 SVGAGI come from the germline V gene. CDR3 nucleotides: TGTGCCAGCAGTTACTGGAGACAGAACTATGGCTACACCTTC. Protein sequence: CASSYWRQNYGYTF.

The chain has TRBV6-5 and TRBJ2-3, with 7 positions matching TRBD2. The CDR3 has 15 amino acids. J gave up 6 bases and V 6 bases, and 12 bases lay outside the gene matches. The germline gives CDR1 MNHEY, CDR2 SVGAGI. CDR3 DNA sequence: TGTGCCAGCAGGGCACCGGGACTACCCACGGATACGCAGTATTTT. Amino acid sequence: CASRAPGLPTDTQYF.

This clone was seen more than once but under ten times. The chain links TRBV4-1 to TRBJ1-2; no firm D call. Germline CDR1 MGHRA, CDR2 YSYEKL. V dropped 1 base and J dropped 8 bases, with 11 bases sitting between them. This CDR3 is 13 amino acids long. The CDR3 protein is CASSQARDQGYTF. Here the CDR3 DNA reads TGCGCCAGCAGCCAAGCCCGGGATCAGGGCTACACCTTC.

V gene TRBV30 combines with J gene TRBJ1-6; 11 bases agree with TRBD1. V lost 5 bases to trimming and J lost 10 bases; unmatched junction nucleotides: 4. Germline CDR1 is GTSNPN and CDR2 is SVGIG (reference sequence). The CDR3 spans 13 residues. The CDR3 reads CAWDGTGGSPLHF. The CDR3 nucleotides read TGTGCCTGGGACGGGACAGGGGGATCACCCCTCCACTTT.

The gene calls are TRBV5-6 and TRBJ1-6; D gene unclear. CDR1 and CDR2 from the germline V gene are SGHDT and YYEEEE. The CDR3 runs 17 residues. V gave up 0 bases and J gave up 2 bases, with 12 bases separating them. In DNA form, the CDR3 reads TGTGCCAGCAGCTTGGTAGAGGGTGTCGCCTATAATTCACCCCTCCACTTT. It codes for CASSLVEGVAYNSPLHF. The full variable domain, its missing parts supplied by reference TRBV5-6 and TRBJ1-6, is DAGVTQSPTHLIKTRGQQVTLRCSPKSGHDTVSWYQQALGQGPQFIFQYYEEEERQRGNFPDRFSGHQFPNYSSELNVNALLLGDSALYLCASSLVEGVAYNSPLHFGNGTRLTVT.

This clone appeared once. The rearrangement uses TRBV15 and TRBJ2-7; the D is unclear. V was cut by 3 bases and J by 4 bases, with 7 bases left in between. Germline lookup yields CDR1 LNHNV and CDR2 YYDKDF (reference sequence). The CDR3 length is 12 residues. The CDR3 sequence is CATSSPGYEQYF. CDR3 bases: TGTGCCACCAGCAGTCCCGGGTACGAGCAGTACTTC.